This T cell receptor (beta chain) was sequenced during a study of spatial heterogeneity in lung cancer. For the study at large: Donors were 72 untreated early-stage non-small cell lung cancer patients.

Overall study results and limits: Whereas they appeared in blood less at follow-up, ubiquitous expanded tumor TCRs appeared there more at resection.

Sample time point: blood at routine non-recurrence follow-up after resection. Material for sequencing was whole RNA from tumor, nontumor lung or frozen PBMC, left unsorted. CDR1 is SGDLS, CDR2 YYNGEE, per germline. Trimming cost V 7 bases and J 8 bases; bases outside gene matches: 10. This CDR3 region has 14 residues. This clonotype was recorded many times. Its antigen is unidentified. Individual TCR cDNA molecules each bore their own unique molecular identifier. TCRdb called the 5' RACE reads again in MiXCR, with one record for every CDR3 protein. The sample records roughly 14,000 distinct CDR3 sequences, around 5.9% being singletons.

The chain is built from TRBV9 and TRBJ2-3; 10 bases agree with TRBD2. The source of this sequence is a male donor with early-stage non-small cell lung cancer. Material: PBMCs, obtained at follow-up. CDR3 nucleotides: TGTGCCAGCTCCCTAGCGGGAGCCCGCGGTACGCAGTATTTT. Translation: CASSLAGARGTQYF. Looking up the rest from reference TRBV9 and TRBJ2-3 gives the full variable domain: DSGVTQTPKHLITATGQRVTLRCSPRSGDLSVYWYQQSLDQGLQFLIQYYNGEERAKGNILERFSAQQFPDLHSELNLSSLELGDSALYFCASSLAGARGTQYFGPGTRLTVL.